The rows below give T cell receptor beta chains drawn from one sample of a study of a mutant IDH1 vaccine in newly diagnosed glioma. TCRdb's table, derived via immunoSEQ multiplex PCR, lists solely in-frame clones and lacks some. The table records around 92,000 clones, about 87% of them present only once. Sequenced here: PBMCs, sampled from a glioma patient treated with radiotherapy, temozolomide or both. Every receptor here comes from a woman aged 45-59 years with glioma. The CDR3 runs from the conserved cysteine through the conserved F or W. Each record gives: clone size, D gene, V gene, J gene, CDR3 DNA, CDR3 protein. A D gene is named only where the DNA matches it firmly. The listing skips clone size in some rows; elsewhere it reads once, few, many or a size class.

.	.	TRBV10-3	TRBJ1-1	TGTGCCATCAGTGAGTCAGGCACGAACACTGAAGCTTTCTTT	CAISESGTNTEAFF
.	TRBD2	TRBV6-5	TRBJ2-5	TGTGCCAGCACTGGCGGGGGACTAGGAGAGACCCAGTACTTC	CASTGGGLGETQYF
.	TRBD1	TRBV4-1	TRBJ1-4	TGCGCCAGCAGCCAAGCACAGGGGGCGAATGAAAAACTGTTTTTT	CASSQAQGANEKLFF
.	TRBD2	TRBV7-9	TRBJ2-3	TGTGCCAGCAGCCGAGGGAGGGAGGATACGCAGTATTTT	CASSRGREDTQYF
.	TRBD2	TRBV5-4	TRBJ2-3	TGTGCCAGCAGCAGGACTAGCCGCACAGATACGCAGTATTTT	CASSRTSRTDTQYF
.	TRBD2	TRBV27	TRBJ2-1	TGTGCCAGCAGTTTACCAACTAGCGGGAAGGGGAATGAGCAGTTCTTC	CASSLPTSGKGNEQFF
.	.	TRBV16	TRBJ1-5	TGTGCCAGCAGCCAATCTAGTGGGAGAGATCAGCCCCAGCATTTT	CASSQSSGRDQPQHF
.	.	TRBV28	TRBJ1-2	TGTGCCAGCCAGAGTGGGCGTGAAGGCTACACCTTC	CASQSGREGYTF
.	TRBD1	TRBV6-5	TRBJ1-1	TGTGCCAGTCTGGGTGGACAGGGCACTGAAGCTTTCTTT	CASLGGQGTEAFF
.	TRBD1	TRBV19	TRBJ1-4	TGTGCCAGTATGGGACAGGGGCCGCATGAAAAACTGTTTTTT	CASMGQGPHEKLFF
.	TRBD2	TRBV5-8	TRBJ2-7	TGTGCCAGCAGCAAGGGACTAGCGGGAGACTACGAGCAGTACTTC	CASSKGLAGDYEQYF
.	.	TRBV7-9	TRBJ2-5	TGTGCCAGCAGCTTAGCCGCGGTCAGTCAAGAGACCCAGTACTTC	CASSLAAVSQETQYF
once	.	TRBV18	TRBJ2-5	TGTGCCAGCCAACCTACATCCCTCTGGGAGACCCAGTACTTC	CASQPTSLWETQYF
.	.	TRBV5-6	TRBJ2-7	TGTGCCAGCAGCTTCAGGGGAGGGGGGTCCGACGAGCAGTACTTC	CASSFRGGGSDEQYF
.	.	TRBV19	TRBJ1-1	TGTGCCAGTAGTCCTCAATCAATGGGAGCTGAAGCTTTCTTT	CASSPQSMGAEAFF
.	TRBD2	TRBV29-1	TRBJ2-7	TGCAGCGTTGAAGATGATTTCGCTAGCGGGACCCTCGAGCAGTACTTC	CSVEDDFASGTLEQYF
.	.	TRBV28	TRBJ1-1	TGTGCCAGCAGTTTCGAACAGGGGAACACTGAAGCTTTCTTT	CASSFEQGNTEAFF
.	.	TRBV28	TRBJ1-4	TGTGCCAGCAGATCACTCGACGGCACTAATGAAAAACTGTTTTTT	CASRSLDGTNEKLFF
.	TRBD1	TRBV6-6	TRBJ1-2	TGTGCCAGCAGAACCACTACAGGGGGCTATGGCTACACCTTC	CASRTTTGGYGYTF
few	.	TRBV28	TRBJ1-5	TGTGCCAGCAGTTCCGCCCGTGGGCCCCAGCATTTT	CASSSARGPQHF
once	.	TRBV5-6	TRBJ2-3	TGTGCCAGCAGCCGCGACAGTTTCACAGATACGCAGTATTTT	CASSRDSFTDTQYF
.	.	TRBV7-9	TRBJ2-1	TGTGCCAGCAGCTTAGCCTCGAGCTCCTACAATGAGCAGTTCTTC	CASSLASSSYNEQFF
.	.	TRBV9	TRBJ1-2	TGTGCCAGCAGCGGAGAGCGAGACAGACCCCCTAACTATGGCTACACCTTC	CASSGERDRPPNYGYTF
.	.	TRBV5-6	TRBJ2-5	TGTGCCAGCAGCTCACGGGGCTGGGGGTCCCAGTACTTC	CASSSRGWGSQYF
.	TRBD1	TRBV19	TRBJ2-1	TGTGCCAGTAGTTCGTGGGACAGGGGGCTTAGCGATGAGCAGTTCTTC	CASSSWDRGLSDEQFF
.	.	TRBV6-1	TRBJ2-2	TGTGCCAGCAGTGAACATGTAGGAAGTAGATCTGGGCCCGGGGAGCTGTTTTTT	CASSEHVGSRSGPGELFF
once	TRBD2	TRBV7-9	TRBJ2-2	TGTGCCACCAGACTAGCGGGAGTATCCGGGGAGCTGTTTTTT	CATRLAGVSGELFF
.	.	TRBV28	TRBJ2-3	TGTGCCAGCAGAAGCAGTTCCACAGATACGCAGTATTTT	CASRSSSTDTQYF
once	.	TRBV29-1	TRBJ2-7	TGCAGCGTGGCGGACTCCGAGCAGTACTTC	CSVADSEQYF
.	.	TRBV7-2	TRBJ2-5	TGTGCCAGCACCATCACTGTGGGTTCAGAGACCCAGTACTTC	CASTITVGSETQYF
once	TRBD1	TRBV6-5	TRBJ2-7	TGTGCCAGCAGACCGTTGGGGACAGTTTACGAGCAGTACTTC	CASRPLGTVYEQYF
.	.	TRBV6-5	TRBJ2-5	TGTGCCAGCAGTACTTCAGAGACCCAGTACTTC	CASSTSETQYF
.	TRBD2	TRBV5-1	TRBJ2-2	TGCGCCAGCAGCCCAAACACCGGGACTAGCGGCACCGGGGAGCTGTTTTTT	CASSPNTGTSGTGELFF
.	TRBD1	TRBV2	TRBJ1-6	TGTGCCTACAGGACAGGGGGCGTTTATTCACCCCTCCACTTT	CAYRTGGVYSPLHF
.	TRBD1	TRBV5-4	TRBJ2-5	TGTGCCAGCAGCTCCCAACAGGGGCCCCAAGAGACCCAGTACTTC	CASSSQQGPQETQYF
.	.	TRBV2	TRBJ2-3	TGTGCCAGCATGAGGCCTAGCTTTTCCCCTCTTCACACAGATACGCAGTATTTT	CASMRPSFSPLHTDTQYF
once	.	TRBV29-1	TRBJ2-1	TGCAGCGTGGGAGGTGGGGTATCCAATGAGCAGTTCTTC	CSVGGGVSNEQFF
.	.	TRBV5-6	TRBJ2-5	TGTGCCAGCAGCTTGGGCAGCCAAGAGACCCAGTACTTC	CASSLGSQETQYF
.	TRBD1	TRBV28	TRBJ2-7	TGTGCCAGCTGGGACAGGACCCTCCTCGAGCAGTACTTC	CASWDRTLLEQYF
.	.	TRBV9	TRBJ1-5	TGTGCCAGCAGCGTAGGGGGGCCAAATCAGCCCCAGCATTTT	CASSVGGPNQPQHF